Given below is one T cell receptor beta chain in context. Antigen unknown. Both 60 Vbeta primers and 13 Jbeta primers went into the PCR. Sequencing was performed with immunoSEQ multiplex PCR; in TCRdb, only in-frame clones are kept and a portion is missing. The sample lists roughly 200,000 clones; 70% to 80% were seen once. The data were taken from a study of cytomegalovirus exposure and HLA in healthy donors. At the level of the study: Early released data comprised around 85 million unique TCRs from HLA-typed donors.

Germline V gene lookup returns CDR1 SGHTA and CDR2 FQGTGA. The CDR3 runs to 16 residues. J gave up 3 bases and V 2 bases, and 5 bases lay outside the gene matches. General study findings and limits: Association of 16,951 TCR beta sequences with HLA alleles was found at 0.05 false discovery rate in a later analysis. The later analysis indicated that the majority of CMV-associated TCR beta chains appeared HLA-restricted.

The sequence derives from a male donor in good health and CMV-seronegative. This chain uses TRBV7-3 with TRBJ2-1; 9 bases map to TRBD2. Source material: PBMCs. The CDR3 reads CASSLVATSGYNEQFF. The CDR3 DNA follows: TGTGCCAGCAGCTTAGTGGCGACTAGCGGCTACAATGAGCAGTTCTTC. Full variable domain (outside the CDR3, taken from reference TRBV7-3 and TRBJ2-1): GAGVSQTPSNKVTEKGKYVELRCDPISGHTALYWYRQSLGQGPEFLIYFQGTGAADDSGLPNDRFFAVRPEGSVSTLKIQRTERGDSAVYLCASSLVATSGYNEQFFGPGTRLTVL.